A single sample gave rise to the 11 T cell receptor beta chains below, sequenced in a study of OX40 agonist ivuxolimab in advanced cancers. The table came from immunoSEQ multiplex PCR; TCRdb's copy has only in-frame clones and leaves some out. The repertoire has around 50,000 clones, 85% of them found once; the top ten carry over 20%. Sequencing was performed on CD4+ or CD8+ T cells sorted from blood, taken in a trial of the OX40 agonist ivuxolimab. These receptors all stem from an adult with an advanced solid tumor such as melanoma, head and neck, liver or kidney cancer.

V usage is TRBV6-6 and J usage is TRBJ2-1, with 9 bases lining up with TRBD2. The V gene's germline CDR1 is MNHNY and CDR2 SVGAGI (reference sequence). CDR3 length: 13 residues. V shed 8 bases and J 2 bases; nucleotides not matched to a gene: 1. DNA of the CDR3: TGTGCCAGCCTAGCGGGGCCCTACAATGAGCAGTTCTTC. Protein product: CASLAGPYNEQFF.

The genes are TRBV6-6 and TRBJ1-1; D gene ambiguous. The CDR3 loop spans 13 amino acids. Trimming cost V 7 bases and J 4 bases, with 13 bases left between them. The germline CDR1 and CDR2 sequences are MNHNY and SVGAGI (reference sequence). This CDR3 reads CASTISGVTEAFF. The CDR3 DNA reads TGTGCCAGCACGATTTCGGGAGTCACTGAAGCTTTCTTT.

The V call is TRBV7-6, the J call TRBJ1-5; tentative D call: TRBD1 (6 bases). Germline assignment: CDR1 SGHVS and CDR2 FNYEAQ. Trimming removed 6 bases at V and 7 bases at J, with 22 bases between. The length of the CDR3 is 16 residues. Here the CDR3 reads CASRRPTGFERQPQHF. CDR3 sequence (DNA): TGTGCCAGCAGGCGACCTACAGGGTTTGAAAGGCAGCCCCAGCATTTT.

As DNA, the CDR3 is TGTGCCAGCAGCGGCGGATACACTGAAGCTTTCTTT. Protein: CASSGGYTEAFF. The genes are TRBV5-4 and TRBJ1-1; unclear D gene. CDR1 SGHNT and CDR2 YYREEE come from the germline V gene (reference sequence). The V end lost 4 bases, the J end lost 3 bases, and 7 bases lay between the germline ends. This CDR3 contains 12 residues.

The V and J genes are TRBV4-3 and TRBJ2-3; possibly TRBD2 for D (6 bases). V was trimmed by 4 bases and J by 0 bases, leaving 14 bases between them. Per germline, CDR1 LGHNA and CDR2 YSLEER. The CDR3 length is 16 residues. Here the CDR3 reads CASSPTSGTSTDTQYF. For the CDR3, the DNA is TGCGCCAGCAGCCCAACATCAGGGACTAGCACAGATACGCAGTATTTT.

The chain combines TRBV7-2 with TRBJ2-7, with 7 bases matching TRBD1. J was trimmed by 2 bases and V by 2 bases; bases with no gene match: 3. CDR1 SGHTA and CDR2 FQGNSA come from the germline V gene. This CDR3 region has 14 residues. As DNA, the CDR3 is TGTGCCAGCAGCTTAACAGGGGTCCCCTACGAGCAGTACTTC. Encoded protein: CASSLTGVPYEQYF. The whole variable domain, remainder taken from reference TRBV7-2 and TRBJ2-7, is GAGVSQSPSNKVTEKGKDVELRCDPISGHTALYWYRQSLGQGLEFLIYFQGNSAPDKSGLPSDRFSAERTGGSVSTLTIQRTQQEDSAVYLCASSLTGVPYEQYFGPGTRLTVT.

The chain has TRBV27 and TRBJ2-3; 7 bases are shared with TRBD1. This CDR3 contains 14 residues. Trimming at V came to 5 bases and at J to 2 bases, leaving 4 bases not matched to a gene. Germline V lookup: CDR1 MNHEY, CDR2 SMNVEV (reference sequence). The DNA of the CDR3 is TGTGCCAGCAGTCCCGGGACAGACACAGATACGCAGTATTTT. Residues: CASSPGTDTDTQYF.

The chain links TRBV28 to TRBJ2-1; perhaps TRBD2 as D (6 bases). V lost 3 bases, J lost 2 bases, and 14 bases lay in between. Germline loops: CDR1 MDHEN, CDR2 SYDVKM. The CDR3 contains 16 residues. CDR3 protein: CASSLGGLGTYNEQFF. As DNA, the CDR3 is TGTGCCAGCAGTTTGGGGGGTCTTGGCACCTACAATGAGCAGTTCTTC.

J is TRBJ2-2 and V is TRBV4-2; TRBD2 agrees at 8 bases. With V trimmed by 4 bases and J by 4 bases, 8 bases remained unmatched. CDR1 is LGHNA, CDR2 YNFKEQ, per germline. The CDR3 is made up of 16 amino acids. CDR3 nucleotide sequence: TGTGCCAGCAGCCCGCCAGCGGGGGAGGTCACCGGGGAGCTGTTTTTT. Its protein product is CASSPPAGEVTGELFF.

The chain uses TRBV6-6 and TRBJ1-1, with TRBD1 matching 9 bases. The CDR3 loop spans 15 amino acids. CDR1 MNHNY and CDR2 SVGAGI come from the germline V gene (reference sequence). Germline trimming cut 9 bases from V and 1 base from J; bases unmatched to any gene: 9. CDR3 sequence: CASQDRGTPNTEAFF. The CDR3 nucleotides read TGTGCCAGTCAGGACAGGGGCACCCCGAACACTGAAGCTTTCTTT.

The chain links TRBV6-1 to TRBJ2-7; 7 bases are shared with TRBD1. The germline V gene encodes CDR1 MNHNS and CDR2 SASEGT. The length of the CDR3 is 15 residues. Unmatched junction bases numbered 9, after V lost 2 bases and J lost 5 bases. The CDR3 coding sequence is TGTGCCAGCAGTGAATCCCCAACAGGGGCCAACGAGCAGTACTTC. This gives the protein CASSESPTGANEQYF.